Presented here are 2 T cell receptor beta chains from one specimen sequenced in a study of T cells in women clearing cervical HPV infection. Here immunoSEQ multiplex PCR was the method, and the copy in TCRdb shows in-frame clones only, minus some. Here the sample table reports 35,000 to 45,000 clones. Sequencing was carried out using blood buffy coat. Every receptor here comes from a woman between 18 and 70 years old with a cervical HPV16 infection that either progressed to CIN3+ or cleared (not recorded which).

Comment on this clone: The CDR3 goes on 3 residues after the read ends, and that part is filled in from the germline J gene. The gene calls are TRBV19 and TRBJ2-1; 7 nucleotides match TRBD1. V lost 1 base and J lost 3; bases outside the gene matches: 9. The CDR3 length is 17 residues. Germline CDR1 reads LNHDA; CDR2 reads SQIVND (reference sequence). The CDR3 bases that were read are TGTGCCAGTAGTATAGTGACAGGGCCCAGGGACTACAATGAG. Translation: CASSIVTGPRDYNE. The whole CDR3 region reads CASSIVTGPRDYNEQFF.

Partial CDR3 DNA: TGCAGCGTTGGGTCAGCGGAACCTCTAGAGACC. It codes for CSVGSAEPLET. The full CDR3 sequence reads CSVGSAEPLETQYF. J is TRBJ2-5 and V is TRBV29-1, with a tentative D call TRBD2 (5 bases). The read terminates 3 residues ahead of where the CDR3 ends, so the germline J gene completes it. The CDR3 has 14 amino acids. Germline lookup yields CDR1 SQVTM and CDR2 ANQGSEA. V was trimmed by 4 bases and J by 4 bases, leaving 16 bases between them. Together with reference TRBV29-1 and TRBJ2-5, the CDR3 gives the full variable domain: SAVISQKPSRDICQRGTSLTIQCQVDSQVTMMFWYRQQPGQSLTLIATANQGSEATYESGFVIDKFPISRPNLTFSTLTVSNMSPEDSSIYLCSVGSAEPLETQYFGPGTRLLVL.